This TCR beta chain comes out of a study of cytomegalovirus exposure and HLA in healthy donors. Across the study: Samples from HLA-typed donors yielded about 85 million unique TCRs in an early data release.

The CDR3 covers 19 residues. Trimming stripped 5 bases from V and 0 bases from J, with 24 bases between. Germline loops: CDR1 SGHTA, CDR2 FQGNSA. This clone was counted only a few times. Antigen specificity is unknown. The donors gave bone marrow, and they were healthy. PCR involved 60 Vbeta and 13 Jbeta primers. Using immunoSEQ multiplex PCR, the repertoire was profiled, and TCRdb retains in-frame clones only, with some absent. The sample comprises around 130,000 clones, approximately 70% of which are singletons, and approximately 1.6% rests with the top ten. Overall study findings and caveats: Evidence from a later analysis indicated that most CMV-associated TCR beta chains looked HLA-restricted.

The TCR comes from a young woman in good health and CMV-seronegative. The rearrangement uses TRBV7-2 and TRBJ2-3; D may be TRBD2 (6 bases). What was sequenced was PBMCs. The CDR3 loop reads CASSLYYPSRGHSTDTQYF. The CDR3 nucleotides are TGTGCCAGCAGCCTCTACTACCCCTCGCGGGGCCATAGCACAGATACGCAGTATTTT.